This T cell receptor beta chain was sequenced during a study of human T cells and chemical hapten exposure. Findings and limits, study-wide: With patch test score, the counts of PT1 expanded TCRs showed a positive correlation.

The time point is: patch test 3, about 24 weeks after DPC sensitization. Treatment in this sample: therapeutic diphenylcyclopropenone sensitization with weekly scalp DPC. The authors' total RNA extraction used unfractionated whole blood. V lost 4 bases, J lost 2 bases, and 13 bases lay in between. CDR1 is SGHKS, CDR2 YYEKEE, per germline (reference sequence). This CDR3 is built from 14 residues. Using its own MiXCR run on the RACE reads, TCRdb lists one record per CDR3 protein. Among approximately 41,000 distinct CDR3 sequences listed, over 7.5% were seen once. Points on this clonotype: The antigen is not known.

This chain connects TRBV5-5 to TRBJ2-7; the D gene is possibly TRBD1 (5 bases). This specimen was whole blood, taken in connection with sensitization to the hapten diphenylcyclopropenone (DPC). The sequence came from a man aged 50 or older with alopecia areata. Some clones in this sample may be carry-over from other donors' samples. The CDR3 bases are TGTGCCAGCAGCCCAGGGTGGCAGACCTACGAGCAGTACTTC. Translation: CASSPGWQTYEQYF.